The entry below describes one T cell receptor (beta chain). The data derive from a study of blood T cell repertoires in COVID-19. Study background: Sites in the United States, Italy and Spain provided acute and convalescent COVID-19 samples. Sample material is recorded as cDNA or gDNA derived from T cells, B-cell-depleted T cells, or PBMCs.

CDR1 SGHNT and CDR2 YYREEE come from the germline V gene (reference sequence). This CDR3 has 15 amino acids. V was pared by 5 bases and J by 6 bases, with 19 bases between. Methods used by the authors: Counts of nucleated cells, estimated from reference gene primer amplification, were obtained. The table came from immunoSEQ multiplex PCR; TCRdb's copy has only in-frame clones and leaves some out. That table furnishes V, J and clone size, whereas the DNA furnished D and trimming. Of approximately 140,000 clones in the sample, 70% to 85% were seen once. Sequenced: peripheral blood. This receptor was identified in a human donor in a cohort sampled during active COVID-19. V usage is TRBV5-4 and J usage is TRBJ2-3; TRBD2 is a possible D gene (7 bases). This chain's CDR3 is CASRKREGVGDTQYF. CDR3 sequence (DNA): TGTGCCAGCAGGAAGAGGGAGGGGGTCGGGGATACGCAGTATTTT.